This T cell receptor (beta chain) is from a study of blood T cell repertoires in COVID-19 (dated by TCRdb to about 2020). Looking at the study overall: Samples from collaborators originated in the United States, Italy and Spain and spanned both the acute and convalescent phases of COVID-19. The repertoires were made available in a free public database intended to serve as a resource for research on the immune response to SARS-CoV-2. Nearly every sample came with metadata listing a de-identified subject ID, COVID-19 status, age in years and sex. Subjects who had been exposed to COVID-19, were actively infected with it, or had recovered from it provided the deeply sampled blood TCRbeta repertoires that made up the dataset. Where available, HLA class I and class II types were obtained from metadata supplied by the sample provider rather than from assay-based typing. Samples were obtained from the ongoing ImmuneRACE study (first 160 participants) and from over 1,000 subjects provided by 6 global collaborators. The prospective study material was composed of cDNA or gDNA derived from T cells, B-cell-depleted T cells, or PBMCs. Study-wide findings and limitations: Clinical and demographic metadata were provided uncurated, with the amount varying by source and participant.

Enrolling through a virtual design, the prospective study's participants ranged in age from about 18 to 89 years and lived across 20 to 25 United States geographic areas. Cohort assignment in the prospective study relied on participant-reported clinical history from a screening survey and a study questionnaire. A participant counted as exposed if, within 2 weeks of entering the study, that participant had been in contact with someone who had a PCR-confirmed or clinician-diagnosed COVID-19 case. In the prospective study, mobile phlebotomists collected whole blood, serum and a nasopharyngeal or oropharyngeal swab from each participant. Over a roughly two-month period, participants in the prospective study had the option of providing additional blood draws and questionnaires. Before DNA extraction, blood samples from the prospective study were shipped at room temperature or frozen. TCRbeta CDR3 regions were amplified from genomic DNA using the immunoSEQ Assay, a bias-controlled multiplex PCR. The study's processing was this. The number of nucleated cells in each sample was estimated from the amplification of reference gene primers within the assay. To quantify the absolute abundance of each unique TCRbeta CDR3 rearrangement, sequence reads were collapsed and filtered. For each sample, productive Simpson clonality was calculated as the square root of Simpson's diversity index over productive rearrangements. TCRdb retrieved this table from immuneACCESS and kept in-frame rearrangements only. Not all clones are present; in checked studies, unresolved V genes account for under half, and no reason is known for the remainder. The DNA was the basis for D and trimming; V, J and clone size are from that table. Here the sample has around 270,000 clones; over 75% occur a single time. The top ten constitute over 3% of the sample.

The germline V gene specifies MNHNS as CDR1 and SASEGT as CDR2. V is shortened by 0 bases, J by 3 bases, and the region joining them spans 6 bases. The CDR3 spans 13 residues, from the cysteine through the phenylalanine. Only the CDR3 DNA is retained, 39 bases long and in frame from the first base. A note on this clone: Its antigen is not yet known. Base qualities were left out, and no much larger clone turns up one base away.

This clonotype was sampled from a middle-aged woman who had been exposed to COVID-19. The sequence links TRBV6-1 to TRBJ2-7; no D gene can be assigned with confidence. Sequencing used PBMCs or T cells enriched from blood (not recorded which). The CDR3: CASSEAPVYEQYF. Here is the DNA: TGTGCCAGCAGTGAAGCGCCGGTCTACGAGCAGTACTTC.